This T cell receptor beta chain stems from a study of CD8 T cells in ankylosing spondylitis. Study-level findings and limits: Among TCR beta sequences, a motif of under ten highly homologous variants appeared characteristic of ankylosing spondylitis blood. Previous work reported some of these motif variants in the synovial fluid and blood of reactive arthritis. Reportedly, disease-linked clones are significantly enriched in ankylosing spondylitis patients' matched synovial fluid.

The CDR3 runs 13 residues. Per germline, CDR1 LGHDT and CDR2 YNNKEL (reference sequence). V lost 1 base and J lost 3, with 6 bases in between. Construction of TCR beta libraries was performed using quantitative 5'-RACE with molecular barcodes. One entry per CDR3 protein, called by TCRdb with MiXCR from the 5' RACE reads. The sample lists around 150,000 distinct CDR3 sequences; around a third were seen once. Details on this clonotype: What it binds is unknown.

The receptor was isolated from a male donor with ankylosing spondylitis. V and J are TRBV3-1 and TRBJ1-1, with D unclear. Sample: synovial fluid, either unsorted or a sorted T cell fraction (not recorded which). This CDR3 is CASSQGRHTEAFF. CDR3 nucleotides: TGTGCCAGCAGCCAAGGGCGTCACACTGAAGCTTTCTTT.